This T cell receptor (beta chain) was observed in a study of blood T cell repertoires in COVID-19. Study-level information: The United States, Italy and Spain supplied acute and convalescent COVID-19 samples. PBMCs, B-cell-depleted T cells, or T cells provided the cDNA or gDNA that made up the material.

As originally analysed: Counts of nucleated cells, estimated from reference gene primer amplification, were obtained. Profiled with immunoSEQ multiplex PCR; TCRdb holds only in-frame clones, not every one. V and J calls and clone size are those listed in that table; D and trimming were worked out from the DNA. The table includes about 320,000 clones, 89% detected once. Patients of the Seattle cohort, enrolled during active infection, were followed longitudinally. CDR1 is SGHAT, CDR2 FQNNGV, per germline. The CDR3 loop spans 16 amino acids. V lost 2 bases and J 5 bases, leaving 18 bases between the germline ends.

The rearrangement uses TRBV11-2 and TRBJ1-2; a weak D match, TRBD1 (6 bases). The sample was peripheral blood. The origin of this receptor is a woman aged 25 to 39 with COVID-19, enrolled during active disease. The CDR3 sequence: CASSLMRGAGLYGYTF. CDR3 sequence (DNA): TGTGCCAGCAGCTTAATGCGGGGGGCAGGGTTATATGGCTACACCTTC.